The 24 T cell receptor beta chains presented below share a single source sample, sequenced in a study of graft-versus-host responses after intestinal transplantation. No antigen has been assigned to these receptors. Generated by immunoSEQ multiplex PCR, the TCRdb table keeps only in-frame clones and is missing some. Of approximately 82,000 clones in the sample, approximately 92% were seen once. Sequenced here: unstimulated CD8+ T cells sorted from spleen or lymph node cells, sampled before transplant. These receptors were taken from a human donor who was the organ donor for an intestinal transplant.

J is TRBJ2-7 and V is TRBV30; D is uncertain. V lost 5 bases and J 6 bases, leaving 20 bases between the germline ends. Per the germline V gene, CDR1 is GTSNPN and CDR2 is SVGIG (reference sequence). This CDR3 is 14 amino acids long. For the CDR3, the DNA is TGTGCCTGGGAGCCCCCCCAAGCGTACGGCGAGCAGTACTTC. As protein: CAWEPPQAYGEQYF.

This chain joins TRBV27 and TRBJ1-2, with D hard to call. This CDR3 spans 13 amino acids. Germline V CDR1 and CDR2: MNHEY, SMNVEV (reference sequence). V lost 4 bases and J 3 bases, leaving 9 bases between the germline ends. The CDR3 DNA sequence: TGTGCCAGCAGTTGGAACAGTTACTATGGCTACACCTTC. Translation: CASSWNSYYGYTF.

The chain recombines TRBV25-1 with TRBJ1-5, with D possibly being TRBD1 (6 bases). Germline assignment: CDR1 MGHDK and CDR2 SYGVNS. This CDR3 spans 16 amino acids. V was pared by 3 bases and J by 5 bases, with 17 bases between. The CDR3 DNA follows: TGTGCCAGCAGTGATTCCGACAGGCCTGGGGATCAGCCCCAGCATTTT. Translation gives CASSDSDRPGDQPQHF.

V usage is TRBV14 and J usage is TRBJ2-4; the D is unclear. CDR1 is SGHDN and CDR2 is FVKESK in the germline V gene. This CDR3 is built from 13 residues. Trimming pared 8 bases from V and 2 bases from J, leaving 10 bases between. DNA for the CDR3: TGTGCCAGCCTTACCCAGACCAAAAACATTCAGTACTTC. Its translation: CASLTQTKNIQYF.

The chain recombines TRBV30 with TRBJ1-3; TRBD1 is a possible D gene (6 bases). The germline CDR1 and CDR2 sequences are GTSNPN and SVGIG (reference sequence). V lost 4 bases, J lost 0 bases, and 10 bases lay in between. This CDR3 comprises 14 residues. CDR3: CAWNTGYSGNTIYF. CDR3 DNA sequence: TGTGCCTGGAATACAGGGTACTCTGGAAACACCATATATTTT.

This chain uses TRBV9 with TRBJ2-3; 9 nucleotides line up with TRBD2. CDR3 length equals 15 residues. The ends lost 0 bases at V and 4 bases at J; junction bases unmatched: 3. The germline gives CDR1 SGDLS, CDR2 YYNGEE. The CDR3 DNA reads as TGTGCCAGCAGCGTAGGCGGGGGGGCCGCAGATACGCAGTATTTT. It is translated as CASSVGGGAADTQYF.

This rearrangement joins TRBV19 to TRBJ2-7; D is unclear. Germline values: CDR1 LNHDA, CDR2 SQIVND (reference sequence). The CDR3 spans 13 residues. The V gene lost 10 bases and the J gene lost 0 bases, with 13 bases spanning the gap. The CDR3 bases are TGTGCCACGTCGCCACTTCACTCCTACGAGCAGTACTTC. This codes for CATSPLHSYEQYF. The whole variable domain, remainder taken from reference TRBV19 and TRBJ2-7, is DGGITQSPKYLFRKEGQNVTLSCEQNLNHDAMYWYRQDPGQGLRLIYYSQIVNDFQKGDIAEGYSVSREKKESFPLTVTSAQKNPTAFYLCATSPLHSYEQYFGPGTRLTVT.

This clone has a single count. The J gene is TRBJ2-3, the V gene TRBV7-3, with a possible D match to TRBD2 (6 bases). The V end lost 4 bases, the J end lost 10 bases, and 30 bases lay between the germline ends. The CDR3 length is 18 residues. Germline CDR1 SGHTA, CDR2 FQGTGA. The CDR3 DNA sequence: TGTGCCAGCAGCTACAATCCCCGGGAGTCCGCGGTGAGTGGTCCGCAGTATTTT. This sequence encodes CASSYNPRESAVSGPQYF.

This clone was seen once. V is TRBV18 and J is TRBJ2-7, with 12 bases aligning to TRBD2. This CDR3 contains 15 residues. The junction had 1 base not matched to a gene; V was cut back by 2 bases and J by 2 bases. Germline lookup yields CDR1 KGHSH and CDR2 LQKENI. CDR3 nucleotide sequence: TGTGCCAGCTCACCATCTAGCGGGGGGGCCTACGAGCAGTACTTC. This codes for CASSPSSGGAYEQYF.

The chain links TRBV6-1 to TRBJ2-2, with TRBD2 matching over 14 bases. The CDR3 sequence is 15 residues long. The germline gives CDR1 MNHNS, CDR2 SASEGT. Germline trimming cut 6 bases from V and 5 bases from J; bases unmatched to any gene: 2. DNA for the CDR3: TGTGCCAGCAGCCGACTAGCGGGAGGGACCGGGGAGCTGTTTTTT. As protein: CASSRLAGGTGELFF.

CDR3 region: CASKTSGDTQYF. The CDR3 coding sequence is TGTGCCAGTAAAACCTCCGGGGATACGCAGTATTTT. The rearrangement uses TRBV19 and TRBJ2-3, with D unresolved. There are 12 residues in the CDR3. The V gene's germline CDR1 is LNHDA and CDR2 SQIVND (reference sequence). Trimming removed 7 bases from V and 6 bases from J, with 11 bases in between.

The J gene is TRBJ2-1, the V gene TRBV19; D unresolved. CDR3 length: 12 amino acids. V lost 5 bases and J lost 4, with 6 bases in between. Per germline, CDR1 LNHDA and CDR2 SQIVND (reference sequence). CDR3 loop: CASSVGYNEQFF. The CDR3 DNA follows: TGTGCCAGTAGTGTCGGGTACAATGAGCAGTTCTTC.

This rearrangement joins TRBV27 to TRBJ1-1; D perhaps matches TRBD1 (5 bases). Trimming removed 2 bases at V and 4 bases at J, with 14 bases between. Germline CDR1 MNHEY, CDR2 SMNVEV (reference sequence). This CDR3 has 15 residues. In DNA, the CDR3 is TGTGCCAGCAGTTTAGGGCAGGGATTGTTCACTGAAGCTTTCTTT. Amino acids: CASSLGQGLFTEAFF.

The chain couples TRBV5-1 to TRBJ2-1; 7 nucleotides agree with TRBD2. This CDR3 spans 17 amino acids. Germline CDR1 reads SGHRS; CDR2 reads YFSETQ. V gave up 4 bases and J gave up 3 bases; unmatched junction bases: 13. The CDR3, as DNA: TGCGCCAGCAGCCCCTCGGCCGGGGGAGGGTTCTACAATGAGCAGTTCTTC. Translated, it gives CASSPSAGGGFYNEQFF. Using reference TRBV5-1 and TRBJ2-1 for the parts outside the CDR3, the full variable domain is KAGVTQTPRYLIKTRGQQVTLSCSPISGHRSVSWYQQTPGQGLQFLFEYFSETQRNKGNFPGRFSGRQFSNSRSEMNVSTLELGDSALYLCASSPSAGGGFYNEQFFGPGTRLTVL.

This chain uses TRBV5-8 with TRBJ2-5, with 9 bases fitting TRBD2. The CDR3 runs 16 residues. Germline V lookup: CDR1 SGHTS, CDR2 YDEGEE. With V trimmed by 5 bases and J by 7 bases, 15 bases remained unmatched. CDR3 bases: TGTGCCAGCAGTGATAAGGGACTAGCTTCTCCAGGGACCCAGTACTTC. As protein: CASSDKGLASPGTQYF. Combining the CDR3 with reference TRBV5-8 and TRBJ2-5 gives the whole variable domain EAGVTQSPTHLIKTRGQQATLRCSPISGHTSVYWYQQALGLGLQFLLWYDEGEERNRGNFPPRFSGRQFPNYSSELNVNALELEDSALYLCASSDKGLASPGTQYFGPGTRLLVL.

V gene TRBV11-2 combines with J gene TRBJ1-2; 7 nucleotides match TRBD1. Trimming removed 5 bases from V and 4 bases from J; junction bases left unmatched: 10. The CDR3 length is 15 residues. Germline V gene sequence: CDR1 SGHAT, CDR2 FQNNGV. In DNA form, the CDR3 reads TGTGCCAGCAGCCCATTCCAGGGGACAGTCTATGGCTACACCTTC. Amino acid sequence: CASSPFQGTVYGYTF. The entire variable domain, with the rest obtained from reference TRBV11-2 and TRBJ1-2, is as follows: EAGVAQSPRYKIIEKRQSVAFWCNPISGHATLYWYQQILGQGPKLLIQFQNNGVVDDSQLPKDRFSAERLKGVDSTLKIQPAKLEDSAVYLCASSPFQGTVYGYTFGSGTRLTVV.

The chain uses TRBV13 and TRBJ2-2; perhaps TRBD2 as D (5 bases). Between the trimmed V and J ends, which lost 1 base and 2 bases, there was a span of 14 bases. The CDR3 is made up of 17 amino acids. Germline CDR1 PRHDT, CDR2 FYEKMQ (reference sequence). For the CDR3, the DNA is TGTGCCAGCAGCTTAGCTTTGGGAAGGACTAACACCGGGGAGCTGTTTTTT. Its translation is CASSLALGRTNTGELFF.

The CDR3 sequence is CASSTFELPTDTQYF. The CDR3 bases are TGTGCCAGCAGCACGTTCGAGCTACCCACAGATACGCAGTATTTT. The rearrangement uses TRBV9 and TRBJ2-3; D call uncertain. The CDR3 totals 15 residues. Germline values: CDR1 SGDLS, CDR2 YYNGEE. With 4 bases removed from V and 2 bases from J, the gap between germline ends came to 14 bases.

CDR3 DNA sequence: TGTGCCATCATGATGGGCCCGGGACTAGCGGGAGGGAGCACAGATACGCAGTATTTT. It is translated as CAIMMGPGLAGGSTDTQYF. V is TRBV10-3 and J is TRBJ2-3, with 16 bases fitting TRBD2. V trimming: 7 bases; J trimming: 0 bases; junction bases outside the gene matches: 10. The germline gives CDR1 ENHRY, CDR2 SYGVKD. The CDR3 runs 19 residues.

The genes are TRBV2 and TRBJ1-5; no clear D gene. The CDR3 runs 14 residues. Germline CDR1 SNHLY, CDR2 FYNNEI. Trimming stripped 6 bases from V and 0 bases from J, with 9 bases between. The CDR3: CASSVDFSNQPQHF. The CDR3 DNA reads as TGTGCCAGCAGCGTAGACTTTAGCAATCAGCCCCAGCATTTT.

This chain connects TRBV6-6 to TRBJ1-1; D possibly corresponds to TRBD1 (5 bases). Per germline, CDR1 MNHNY and CDR2 SVGAGI (reference sequence). V lost 6 bases, J lost 7 bases, and 15 bases lay in between. The CDR3 has 13 amino acids. The CDR3 sequence is CASRPRQGGEAFF. The CDR3 DNA is TGTGCCAGCAGGCCGCGGCAGGGAGGTGAAGCTTTCTTT.

This clone is classed as medium-sized. The chain combines TRBV10-2 with TRBJ2-7; 7 bases agree with TRBD2. CDR1 and CDR2 (germline): WSHSY, SAAADI. The J segment lost 5 bases and the V segment lost 4 bases, leaving 5 bases of the junction unmatched. This CDR3 region has 13 residues. CDR3 residues: CASSVAGVHEQYF. CDR3 in DNA: TGCGCCAGCAGTGTGGCGGGAGTCCACGAGCAGTACTTC.

The rearrangement links TRBV19 to TRBJ2-3; possibly TRBD2 for D (6 bases). Germline CDR1 LNHDA, CDR2 SQIVND (reference sequence). This CDR3 region has 15 residues. V was shortened by 3 bases and J by 0 bases, with 10 bases between the two germline ends. Here the CDR3 reads CASSMVAASTDTQYF. The CDR3 region has the DNA TGTGCCAGTAGTATGGTAGCGGCTAGCACAGATACGCAGTATTTT.

This chain connects TRBV5-1 to TRBJ2-7; perhaps TRBD2 as D (5 bases). The V gene's germline CDR1 is SGHRS and CDR2 YFSETQ. V was pared by 6 bases and J by 3 bases, with 13 bases between. This CDR3 is built from 13 residues. CDR3 sequence (DNA): TGCGCCAGCATTCTAGGAGGAAACTACGAGCAGTACTTC. The encoded protein is CASILGGNYEQYF.